Below are 28 T cell receptor beta chains sequenced from a single sample in a study of naive and memory T cell subsets. Points from the study as a whole: Naive repertoires, especially CD8, held a few larger clonotypes, possibly memory cells re-expressing CD45RA.

No antigens are known for them. Both TRBC1 and TRBC2 were covered by a beta constant-region primer of two equimolar oligonucleotides. The ligated cDNA underwent four PCR rounds using SP2 and nested alpha and beta constant-region primers. TCRdb reanalysed the UMI-ligation and nested PCR reads using MiXCR and keeps one entry per CDR3 protein. The data show around 83,000 distinct CDR3 sequences, over 9% seen once. Sequencing was performed on naive CD4+ T cells from blood. These receptors all stem from a human donor in good health.

This clonotype was detected only a few times. The chain has TRBV9 and TRBJ2-3, with D unresolved. CDR3 length: 14 residues. CDR1 SGDLS and CDR2 YYNGEE come from the germline V gene. V lost 3 bases and J 4 bases, leaving 12 bases between the germline ends. The CDR3 reads CASSARSRADTQYF. Written as DNA, the CDR3 is TGTGCCAGCAGCGCTAGGAGTCGGGCAGATACGCAGTATTTT.

The chain uses TRBV12-3 or TRBV12-4 and TRBJ2-2, with 9 bases that match TRBD1. The CDR3 spans 16 residues. The V segment lost 2 bases and the J segment 5 bases; nucleotides outside the gene matches: 6. CDR3 coding DNA: TGTGCCAGCAGTTTAAAGATAGGACAGGGGACCGGGGAGCTGTTTTTT. It encodes CASSLKIGQGTGELFF.

The chain combines TRBV4-3 with TRBJ1-3; no reliable D call. Germline lookup yields CDR1 LGHNA and CDR2 YSLEER. V lost 2 bases, J lost 4 bases, and 21 bases lay in between. CDR3 length equals 18 residues. In DNA, the CDR3 is TGCGCCAGCAGCCAATTTGGGTACGAAAAAGGCGGAGGAAACACCATATATTTT. Its protein product is CASSQFGYEKGGGNTIYF.

The chain carries TRBV2 and TRBJ2-7; D tentatively fits TRBD1 or TRBD2 (5 bases each). Germline V gene lookup returns CDR1 SNHLY and CDR2 FYNNEI. The V gene lost 7 bases and the J gene lost 6 bases, with 22 bases spanning the gap. The CDR3 spans 15 residues. The CDR3 region has the DNA TGTGCCAGCAAGCAGGAGGCAGATAGGCAGGGCGAGCAGTACTTC. Residues: CASKQEADRQGEQYF.

This clonotype has a count of ten or more. The chain links TRBV12-3 or TRBV12-4 to TRBJ1-6; tentatively, D is TRBD1 (5 bases). The CDR3 is 14 amino acids. Trimming pared 2 bases from V and 7 bases from J, leaving 9 bases between. The CDR3 here is CASSLQGGNSPLHF. The CDR3 DNA follows: TGTGCCAGCAGTTTACAGGGTGGAAATTCACCCCTCCACTTT.

The rearrangement uses TRBV2 and TRBJ2-7; 10 positions agree with TRBD1. V lost 5 bases to trimming and J lost 1 base; unmatched junction nucleotides: 11. Germline CDR1 is SNHLY and CDR2 is FYNNEI. CDR3 size: 17 residues. In DNA form, the CDR3 reads TGTGCCAGCAGTAGGGGACAGGGGTCCCTACCATCCTACGAGCAGTACTTC. Translated, it gives CASSRGQGSLPSYEQYF.

The CDR3 spells CASSLILTGDSYEQYF. CDR3 bases: TGTGCCAGCAGCCTAATCTTGACAGGGGACTCCTACGAGCAGTACTTC. The V and J genes are TRBV13 and TRBJ2-7; 8 bases are a match to TRBD1. Germline CDR1 and CDR2: PRHDT and FYEKMQ (reference sequence). J gave up 0 bases and V 5 bases, and 9 bases lay outside the gene matches. This CDR3 comprises 16 residues.

The chain employs TRBV20-1 and TRBJ2-7, with unresolved D. CDR3 length: 11 residues. Per the germline V gene, CDR1 is DFQATT and CDR2 is SNEGSKA (reference sequence). The V and J ends lost 4 bases and 2 bases respectively, with 6 bases between them. CDR3 amino acids: CSATRTYEQYF. The CDR3 nucleotides are TGCAGTGCTACTAGAACCTACGAGCAGTACTTC.

For this clonotype: This may come from a read error, since a much larger clone is one base off. The rearrangement links TRBV24-1 to TRBJ2-1, with D tentatively TRBD1 (5 bases). Germline values: CDR1 KGHDR, CDR2 SFDVKD. The CDR3 runs 14 residues. CDR3 DNA: TGTACCACCAGTGATCCCGGGTGGGGCAGGTGGTTGTTCTTC. Amino acid sequence: CTTSDPGWGRWLFF.

As regards this clonotype: A junction end diverges from the germline sequence, so it may reflect a read error. The rearrangement joins TRBV11-2 to TRBJ2-5; 9 bases map to TRBD2. There are 15 residues in the CDR3. Germline V CDR1 and CDR2: SGHAT, FQNNGV. CDR3 nucleotides: TGTGCCAGCAGCTACCTAGCGGGGACACAAGGGACCCAGTACTTC. Residues: CASSYLAGTQGTQYF.

The chain has TRBV5-1 and TRBJ2-4, with 8 bases fitting TRBD2. With V trimmed by 0 bases and J by 5 bases, 4 bases remained unmatched. CDR3 length equals 15 residues. Germline CDR1 reads SGHRS; CDR2 reads YFSETQ. The chain's CDR3 is CASSLAGRDQNIQYF. The CDR3 DNA follows: TGCGCCAGCAGCTTGGCCGGGAGGGACCAAAACATTCAGTACTTC.

Many counts were recorded for this clonotype. The chain employs TRBV7-9 and TRBJ1-1, with a weak D call TRBD1 (5 bases). V lost 2 bases and J 5 bases, leaving 15 bases between the germline ends. CDR1 and CDR2 from the germline V gene are SEHNR and FQNEAQ (reference sequence). This CDR3 region has 15 residues. The CDR3 nucleotides read TGTGCCAGCAGCTTAATCCAGGGCGGTCGTACTGAAGCTTTCTTT. Its translation is CASSLIQGGRTEAFF.

This clonotype occurred many times. V is TRBV10-3 and J is TRBJ1-5, with 7 nucleotides matching TRBD1. V lost 2 bases, J lost 7 bases, and 8 bases stayed unmatched. The CDR3 length is 15 residues. Germline assignment: CDR1 ENHRY and CDR2 SYGVKD. The CDR3 loop reads CAISEGGGGLQPQHF. CDR3 coding DNA: TGTGCCATCAGTGAGGGAGGGGGCGGCTTACAGCCCCAGCATTTT.

This clonotype was recorded a few times. The chain combines TRBV20-1 with TRBJ1-6; no reliable D call. V lost 3 bases and J 14 bases, leaving 14 bases between the germline ends. The CDR3 is 12 amino acids. Germline V gene lookup returns CDR1 DFQATT and CDR2 SNEGSKA (reference sequence). CDR3 DNA sequence: TGCAGTGCTAGGGTTCGGGATTCTTCCCTCCACTTT. This encodes CSARVRDSSLHF.

This clonotype came up many times. The chain recombines TRBV14 with TRBJ1-1; D not resolved. Germline V gene sequence: CDR1 SGHDN, CDR2 FVKESK. There are 11 residues in the CDR3. Deletions cut 4 bases from V and 5 bases from J, with 5 bases between. CDR3 in amino acids: CASSPGTEAFF. Written as DNA, the CDR3 is TGTGCCAGCAGCCCAGGAACTGAAGCTTTCTTT.

This clonotype was counted ten times or more. V gene TRBV3-1 combines with J gene TRBJ1-6; D is unresolved. From germline, CDR1 is LGHDT and CDR2 YNNKEL (reference sequence). Trimming removed 0 bases at V and 10 bases at J, with 4 bases between. The CDR3 runs 12 residues. CDR3 DNA: TGTGCCAGCAGCCAAGAGGGATCACCCCTCCACTTT. It encodes CASSQEGSPLHF.

This clonotype was recorded a few times. The V call is TRBV7-6, the J call TRBJ2-1, with D hard to call. CDR1 and CDR2 from the germline V gene are SGHVS and FNYEAQ. The ends were cut back, 0 bases at V and 6 bases at J, with 6 bases in the middle. The CDR3 has 13 amino acids. The CDR3 coding sequence is TGTGCCAGCAGCTTAGCGACAACCAATGAGCAGTTCTTC. Translation gives CASSLATTNEQFF.

The chain couples TRBV6-6 to TRBJ2-5; perhaps TRBD1 as D (6 bases). The CDR3 consists of 15 residues. CDR1 is MNHNY, CDR2 SVGAGI, per germline (reference sequence). Between the trimmed V and J ends, which lost 5 bases and 4 bases, there was a span of 17 bases. The CDR3 DNA sequence: TGTGCCAGCAGTAGCCACAGGGTGGCCGGAGAGACCCAGTACTTC. Protein product: CASSSHRVAGETQYF.

The gene calls are TRBV15 and TRBJ2-2, with D uncertain. The CDR3 contains 15 residues. Germline CDR1 and CDR2: LNHNV and YYDKDF (reference sequence). V was pared by 5 bases and J by 1 base, with 11 bases between. This CDR3 is CATSLRMGNTGELFF. Written as DNA, the CDR3 is TGTGCCACCAGCCTCAGGATGGGGAACACCGGGGAGCTGTTTTTT. The full variable domain, with the rest looked up from reference TRBV15 and TRBJ2-2, is DAMVIQNPRYQVTQFGKPVTLSCSQTLNHNVMYWYQQKSSQAPKLLFHYYDKDFNNEADTPDNFQSRRPNTSFCFLDIRSPGLGDTAMYLCATSLRMGNTGELFFGEGSRLTVL.

The chain uses TRBV20-1 and TRBJ2-7; D not resolved. Germline CDR1 DFQATT, CDR2 SNEGSKA (reference sequence). The CDR3 has 14 amino acids. Trimming removed 0 bases from V and 6 bases from J, with 15 bases in between. CDR3 protein: CSARDTIRITEQYF. The CDR3 DNA reads as TGCAGTGCTAGAGATACGATTCGGATCACCGAGCAGTACTTC.

There are many counts of this clonotype. The V call is TRBV9, the J call TRBJ2-2; tentative D call: TRBD2 (5 bases). V was clipped by 0 bases and J by 0 bases, with 9 bases between them. Germline V gene sequence: CDR1 SGDLS, CDR2 YYNGEE. The length of the CDR3 is 16 residues. The CDR3 loop is CASSVDGGSNTGELFF. The CDR3, as DNA: TGTGCCAGCAGCGTAGATGGCGGGTCGAACACCGGGGAGCTGTTTTTT. The full variable domain, completed using reference TRBV9 and TRBJ2-2, is DSGVTQTPKHLITATGQRVTLRCSPRSGDLSVYWYQQSLDQGLQFLIQYYNGEERAKGNILERFSAQQFPDLHSELNLSSLELGDSALYFCASSVDGGSNTGELFFGEGSRLTVL.

This clonotype was counted a few times. The chain couples TRBV25-1 to TRBJ2-3, with 11 positions matching TRBD2. The CDR3 extends over 14 amino acids. The V segment lost 8 bases and the J segment 4 bases; nucleotides outside the gene matches: 5. CDR1 MGHDK and CDR2 SYGVNS come from the germline V gene. CDR3 sequence reads: CASGTSGASDTQYF. CDR3 sequence (DNA): TGTGCCAGCGGGACTAGCGGAGCCTCAGATACGCAGTATTTT.

The J gene is TRBJ2-7, the V gene TRBV4-1, with TRBD2 matching 8 bases. This CDR3 is built from 16 residues. Germline CDR1 and CDR2: MGHRA and YSYEKL. J gave up 4 bases and V 0 bases, and 8 bases lay outside the gene matches. CDR3 sequence: CASSQDRSLAGYEQYF. The CDR3 DNA follows: TGCGCCAGCAGCCAAGATCGTAGTCTAGCGGGTTACGAGCAGTACTTC.

V and J are TRBV6-2 or TRBV6-3 and TRBJ1-1; TRBD1 might be the D (6 bases). This CDR3 has 14 residues. The V end lost 9 bases, the J end lost 4 bases, and 18 bases lay between the germline ends. From germline, CDR1 is MNHEY and CDR2 SVGEGT. The CDR3, as DNA: TGTGCCAGACCCACCGGGGGCGAGGGCACTGAAGCTTTCTTT. Residues: CARPTGGEGTEAFF.

The chain combines TRBV15 with TRBJ1-1; D may be TRBD1 (5 bases). Germline V lookup: CDR1 LNHNV, CDR2 YYDKDF (reference sequence). This CDR3 region has 15 residues. V lost 1 base and J 1 base, leaving 10 bases between the germline ends. DNA of the CDR3: TGTGCCACCAGCAGAGGAACAGGCTCGAACACTGAAGCTTTCTTT. This encodes CATSRGTGSNTEAFF.

This clonotype came up a few times. The V call is TRBV7-2, the J call TRBJ1-3; D not resolved. Germline CDR1 SGHTA, CDR2 FQGNSA. V shed 5 bases and J shed 0 bases, with 20 bases lying between them. The CDR3 loop spans 18 amino acids. The CDR3 DNA is TGTGCCAGCAGCCGACGAGGCAGCAGGACGTACTCTGGAAACACCATATATTTT. Protein product: CASSRRGSRTYSGNTIYF.

This sequence joins TRBV14 and TRBJ2-7; D gene ambiguous. Trimming left V 4 bases short and J 6 bases short, with 7 bases between. Germline CDR1 and CDR2: SGHDN and FVKESK. The CDR3 runs 11 residues. CDR3 bases: TGTGCCAGCAGCCTAGCTGGCGAGCAGTACTTC. Its translation is CASSLAGEQYF.

The chain has TRBV5-1 and TRBJ2-5, with 7 nucleotides matching TRBD2. The CDR3 covers 14 residues. Germline V lookup: CDR1 SGHRS, CDR2 YFSETQ. V was clipped by 0 bases and J by 4 bases; unmatched bases: 3. The CDR3: CASSLALAIETQYF. CDR3 DNA sequence: TGCGCCAGCAGCTTGGCACTAGCGATAGAGACCCAGTACTTC. The full variable domain, with the rest looked up from reference TRBV5-1 and TRBJ2-5, is KAGVTQTPRYLIKTRGQQVTLSCSPISGHRSVSWYQQTPGQGLQFLFEYFSETQRNKGNFPGRFSGRQFSNSRSEMNVSTLELGDSALYLCASSLALAIETQYFGPGTRLLVL.